Sequencing of this T cell receptor (beta chain) was carried out in a study of shared clonotypes between healthy human individuals (dated by TCRdb to about 2020). Concerning the study at large: A few men and two women, aged 18 to 49 years, made up the cohort. For each donor, CD4 naive and CD4 memory were each run on three plates, CD8 naive on two plates, and CD8 memory on one plate. To estimate repertoire size and how much clonotype sharing occurs between individuals, the study deeply sequenced the blood TCR repertoires of about 5 healthy adults. To increase sequencing depth and limit assay-specific biases, different laboratories used diverse techniques to prepare libraries and sequence TCR repertoires. Each donor's leukapheresis produced roughly between roughly 0.85 and 10 billion PBMCs.

What the work shows at the level of the full study, not this receptor alone: Based on pairwise subsampling, the degree of clonotype sharing among donors was expected to be affected by sequencing depth. Because the study included a small number of donors, the genetic and exposure-history diversity represented was limited. Rarefaction of sorted-subset datasets indicated incomplete sequencing despite the large sequencing depth. Approximately 5% of naive CD4, around 3.5% of naive CD8, 2.3% of memory CD4, and over 0.35% of memory CD8 clonotypes were shared across a few donors. Compared with non-shared clonotypes, the clonotypes found in all four sorted-subset donors had higher generation probabilities. Sampling was restricted to blood, and TCR repertoires in tissues likely differ from the TCR repertoires found in blood. Naive subsets generally had larger estimated clonotype richness than memory subsets.

Using the deep immunoSEQ assay, multiplex PCR amplified TCR CDR3 regions from genomic DNA. For each cell subset, the extracted genomic DNA was distributed evenly across all wells of several immunoSEQ 96-well plates, and each plate served as one replicate. For sorted subsets, around 0.2 ug genomic DNA, equal to approximately 30,000 T cell genomes, was loaded into each replicate PCR. Purified libraries were quantified with a Qubit 3.0 fluorometer, sized on a Bioanalyzer 2100, and re-quantified with the KAPA Library Quantification kit. Each immunoSEQ 96-well plate was sequenced on its own single-read 150-cycle Illumina NextSeq 550 flow cell. On the study's bioinformatics: Because the immunoSEQ output held only junctional sequences and lacked quality scores, the filtering could not match the filtering applied to full-length reads. Sequences were annotated with PyIR, a Python wrapper for IgBLAST v1.9, using IMGT germline references to assign V/J genes and CDR3. Any read was removed if the V/J assignment was weak (E-value above 1e-6), the CDR3 was missing, or the read contained stop codons, out-of-frame junctions, or ambiguous translated residues. V3J clonotypes were defined by identical inferred V gene, J gene, and CDR3 amino acid sequence. Percentage overlap between repertoires was computed as shared unique clonotypes divided by the size of the smaller repertoire. Richness of each repertoire was evaluated using RTK rarefaction, the Chao1 estimator, and Recon v2.1 estimates of unobserved clonotypes. OLGA was used to compute generation probabilities for all TCRbeta clonotypes that the gDNA method yielded from a few donors. Not all clones reach the TCRdb copy of this immuneACCESS table, which keeps in-frame sequences only. Checked studies attribute under half of the gap to unresolved V genes and leave the rest unexplained. V and J calls and clone size are those listed in that table; D and trimming were worked out from the DNA. This sample gives about 2,500,000 clones in total; 90% to 95% of them show up just once. In total, the top ten clones hold over 0.12% of the sample.

Reading from cysteine to phenylalanine, the CDR3 counts 13 amino acids. Of the read, only the CDR3 DNA is kept; its 39 bases are in frame from base 1. CDR1 and CDR2 were assigned from the germline V gene as KGHSH and LQKENI. V was cut back by 3 bases and J by 6 bases, leaving a gap of 8 bases between them. The donors were healthy, HIV-negative adults with no recently reported acute infections or vaccinations. Every donor was a Caucasian adult living in Nashville, Tennessee, USA. Magnetic negative selection was used to enrich CD4+ T cells, after which naive cells were positively selected on CD45RA and the negative fraction became the memory subset. Blood was obtained by leukapheresis, after which PBMCs were separated by Ficoll-Histopaque density gradient centrifugation and cryopreserved in liquid nitrogen vapor phase. Analytical flow cytometry was used to check the purity and quantity of every magnetically sorted T cell population. Each sorted fraction had its genomic DNA isolated and then quantified by UV absorbance on a Nanodrop 2000c.

This clone was seen a few times. The antigen this receptor binds is unknown. No per-base quality is available; no much larger clone lies one base away. Input material: naive CD4+ T cells sorted from blood. This specimen's cell subset or site label, per the study, means: CD45RA+ positively selected. The source of this sequence is a man between 18 and 29 years old in good health. The sequence links TRBV18 to TRBJ1-4, with the D gene not confidently named. In nucleotides, the sequence is TGTGCCAGCTCACCGCAGGAAGATGAAAAACTGTTTTTT. Translated, it reads CASSPQEDEKLFF.